The 6 T cell receptor beta chains below all came from one sample that was sequenced in a study of cytotoxic CD8 clonotypes in ibrutinib-treated CLL. TCRdb's table, derived via immunoSEQ multiplex PCR, lists solely in-frame clones and lacks some. The data contain 65,000 to 90,000 clones, 70% to 90% of them singletons. Sequenced here: PBMCs, sampled after 24 months of ibrutinib treatment. The receptor source for this set is a human donor with chronic lymphocytic leukemia.

The chain recombines TRBV5-6 with TRBJ1-2; D gene unclear. This CDR3 has 14 amino acids. V dropped 3 bases and J dropped 3 bases, with 12 bases sitting between them. Germline loops: CDR1 SGHDT, CDR2 YYEEEE. CDR3 region: CASSSYGVDYGYTF. CDR3 bases: TGTGCCAGCAGCTCTTACGGGGTTGACTATGGCTACACCTTC.

The CDR3 loop reads CASSLDAPGNTEAFF. CDR3 DNA: TGCGCCAGCAGCTTGGATGCCCCCGGGAACACTGAAGCTTTCTTT. The rearrangement uses TRBV5-1 and TRBJ1-1, with D uncertain. The CDR3 consists of 15 residues. The ends were cut back, 0 bases at V and 1 base at J, with 10 bases in the middle. The V gene's germline CDR1 is SGHRS and CDR2 YFSETQ.

The rearrangement uses TRBV6-1 and TRBJ2-3, with D maybe TRBD1 (6 bases). There are 14 residues in the CDR3. The germline gives CDR1 MNHNS, CDR2 SASEGT. The V end was cut by 5 bases, the J end by 2 bases, with 11 bases between. CDR3 loop: CASSTGIATDTQYF. In DNA form, the CDR3 reads TGTGCCAGCAGTACAGGGATCGCCACAGATACGCAGTATTTT.

This clone has just a few counts. The chain has TRBV7-8 and TRBJ2-2, with D uncertain. The CDR3 spans 14 residues. The V end lost 11 bases, the J end lost 2 bases, and 15 bases lay between the germline ends. The germline V gene encodes CDR1 SGHVS and CDR2 FQNEAQ. The CDR3 DNA follows: TGTGCCTGTTCCGGCCAGGTCAACACCGGGGAGCTGTTTTTT. Translated: CACSGQVNTGELFF.

This sequence joins TRBV5-1 and TRBJ2-5, with a weak D call TRBD2 (6 bases). The germline V and J ends were trimmed by 0 bases and 6 bases, with 21 bases remaining between them. Germline loops: CDR1 SGHRS, CDR2 YFSETQ. The CDR3 totals 17 residues. CDR3 amino acids: CASSLAGGGGALKTQYF. The CDR3, as DNA: TGCGCCAGCAGCTTGGCCGGGGGAGGAGGGGCATTAAAGACCCAGTACTTC.

V is TRBV19 and J is TRBJ1-2; TRBD1 aligns across 8 bases. The CDR3 is 15 amino acids. In germline, CDR1 is LNHDA, CDR2 SQIVND (reference sequence). J was trimmed by 1 base and V by 10 bases; bases with no gene match: 11. CDR3: CATASGTGLNYGYTF. The CDR3, as DNA: TGTGCCACCGCATCCGGGACAGGCCTTAACTATGGCTACACCTTC.